The TCR beta chain described here comes from a study of CD8+ T cells in alopecia areata. Specified treatment: oral pan-JAK inhibitor, 5-10 mg twice daily. Individuals with alopecia areata gave both lesional scalp punch biopsies and peripheral blood for collection. After removal of 4 bases from V and 8 bases from J, the junction contained 13 bases not matched to a gene. Germline lookup yields CDR1 SQVTM and CDR2 ANQGSEA. This CDR3 spans 14 amino acids. Following extraction, RNA underwent reverse transcription to cDNA, which served as the sequencing template. Method: immunoSEQ multiplex PCR; TCRdb's copy keeps in-frame clones and lacks some. The sample has some 100,000 clones; 60% are singletons. Study-wide findings and caveats: Mice gave a clearer picture of TCR sharing than patients did, possibly for HLA-related reasons.

To note about this clone: Its antigen is currently unknown.

Source: CD8+ T cells sorted from blood, taken at roughly week 58, from a patient treated with tofacitinib. This clonotype was sampled from a human donor with alopecia areata. The V gene is TRBV29-1, the J gene TRBJ1-2, with 7 bases matching TRBD1. CDR3 protein: CSVGDYRGAPGYTF. CDR3 coding DNA: TGCAGCGTTGGGGACTACAGGGGAGCCCCAGGCTACACCTTC.